This TCR beta chain was sequenced for a study of beta chain features in type 1 diabetes. Cell sorting via CD45RO/CCR7/CD25/CD127/CD95/CD27 was performed to obtain CD4+ naive, central memory, regulatory and stem cell-like memory cells. Investigators reverse transcribed all isolated RNA, so they sequenced expressed TCRB transcripts. Naive, central memory and regulatory T cell samples averaged around 3.3 million reads. Assay used: immunoSEQ multiplex PCR; TCRdb lists only in-frame clones, some missing. The sample includes around 600,000 clones, about an eighth of them seen just once. The table lists this clone with a few counts. Its antigen is unknown. Study-level results: Among type 1 diabetes patients, VDJ junctions had fewer insertions and more deletions. Type 1 diabetes patients showed a moderate but significant shortening of TCRB CDR3s in all four CD4+ subsets.

The germline V gene has CDR1 MNHEY and CDR2 SVGAGI. V lost 6 bases and J 3 bases, leaving 14 bases between the germline ends. The CDR3 is made up of 14 amino acids. The clonotype was recovered from a young man with type 1 diabetes. The sequencing sample was made of naive CD4+ T cells from blood. This chain uses TRBV6-5 with TRBJ1-2; no definite D call. CDR3 residues: CASRPPVVHYGYTF. The CDR3 coding sequence is TGTGCCAGCAGGCCCCCCGTCGTTCACTATGGCTACACCTTC.